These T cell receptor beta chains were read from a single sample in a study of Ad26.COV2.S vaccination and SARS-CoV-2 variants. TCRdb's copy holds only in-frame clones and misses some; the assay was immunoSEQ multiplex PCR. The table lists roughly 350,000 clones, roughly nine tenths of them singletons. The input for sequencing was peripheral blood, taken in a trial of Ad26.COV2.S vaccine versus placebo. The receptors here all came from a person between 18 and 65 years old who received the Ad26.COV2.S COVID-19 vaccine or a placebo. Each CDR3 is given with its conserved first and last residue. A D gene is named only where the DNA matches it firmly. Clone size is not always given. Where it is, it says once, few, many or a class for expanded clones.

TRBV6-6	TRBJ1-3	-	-	CASSPGRNTIYF	TGTGCCAGCAGCCCAGGGAGAAACACCATATATTTT
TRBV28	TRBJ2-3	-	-	CASSSSSASRTDTQYF	TGTGCCAGCAGTTCGAGTTCAGCTAGCCGCACAGATACGCAGTATTTT
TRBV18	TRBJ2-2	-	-	CASSPAWGSGELFF	TGTGCCAGCTCACCGGCTTGGGGGTCCGGGGAGCTGTTTTTT
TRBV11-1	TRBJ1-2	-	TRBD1	CASSSTGTGSGYTF	TGTGCCAGCAGCTCCACCGGGACAGGAAGTGGCTACACCTTC
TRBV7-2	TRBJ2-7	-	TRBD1	CASTGDRGGYEQYF	TGTGCCAGCACCGGGGACAGGGGTGGCTACGAGCAGTACTTC
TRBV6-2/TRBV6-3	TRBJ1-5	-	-	CASSIGQTLKGQPQHF	TGTGCCAGCAGTATAGGACAGACCCTCAAGGGTCAGCCCCAGCATTTT
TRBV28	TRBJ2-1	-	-	CAITGDHEQFF	TGTGCCATCACCGGGGACCATGAGCAGTTCTTC
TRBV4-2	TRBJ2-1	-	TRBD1	CASSQDDGTGLSNEQFF	TGTGCCAGCAGCCAAGACGACGGGACAGGGTTGTCGAATGAGCAGTTCTTC
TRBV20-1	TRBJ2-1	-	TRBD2	CSASERLAGSKQFF	TGCAGTGCTAGTGAAAGACTAGCGGGGAGCAAGCAGTTCTTC
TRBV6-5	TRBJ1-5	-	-	CASMDGLGSNQPQHF	TGTGCCAGCATGGACGGGCTAGGCAGCAATCAGCCCCAGCATTTT
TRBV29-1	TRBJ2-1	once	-	CSVEGYRKEYNEQFF	TGCAGCGTTGAGGGCTACCGGAAGGAATACAATGAGCAGTTCTTC
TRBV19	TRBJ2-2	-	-	CASNSPGGLGTGELFF	TGTGCCAGTAACTCCCCCGGGGGTCTTGGCACCGGGGAGCTGTTTTTT
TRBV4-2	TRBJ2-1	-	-	CASSQVNRVHEQFF	TGTGCCAGCAGCCAAGTTAACAGGGTCCATGAGCAGTTCTTC
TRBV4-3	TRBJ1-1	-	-	CASSQDGGAFF	TGCGCCAGCAGCCAAGATGGGGGAGCTTTCTTT
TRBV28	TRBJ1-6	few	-	CASSLKGPRSPLHF	TGTGCCAGCAGTTTAAAAGGGCCTCGTTCACCCCTCCACTTT
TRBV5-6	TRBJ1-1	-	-	CASSPRGGWNTEAFF	TGTGCCAGCAGCCCCCGGGGGGGATGGAACACTGAAGCTTTCTTT
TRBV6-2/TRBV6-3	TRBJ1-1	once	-	CASSSLDRRTEAFF	TGTGCCAGCAGTTCCCTCGACAGGAGGACTGAAGCTTTCTTT
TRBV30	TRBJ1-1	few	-	CAWSPGTEAFF	TGTGCCTGGAGCCCGGGCACTGAAGCTTTCTTT
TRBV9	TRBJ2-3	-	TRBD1	CASSVAQGAMIPDTQYF	TGTGCCAGCAGCGTAGCCCAGGGGGCGATGATCCCAGATACGCAGTATTTT
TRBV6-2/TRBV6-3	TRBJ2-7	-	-	CASSYPGYEQYF	TGTGCCAGCAGTTACCCAGGCTACGAGCAGTACTTC